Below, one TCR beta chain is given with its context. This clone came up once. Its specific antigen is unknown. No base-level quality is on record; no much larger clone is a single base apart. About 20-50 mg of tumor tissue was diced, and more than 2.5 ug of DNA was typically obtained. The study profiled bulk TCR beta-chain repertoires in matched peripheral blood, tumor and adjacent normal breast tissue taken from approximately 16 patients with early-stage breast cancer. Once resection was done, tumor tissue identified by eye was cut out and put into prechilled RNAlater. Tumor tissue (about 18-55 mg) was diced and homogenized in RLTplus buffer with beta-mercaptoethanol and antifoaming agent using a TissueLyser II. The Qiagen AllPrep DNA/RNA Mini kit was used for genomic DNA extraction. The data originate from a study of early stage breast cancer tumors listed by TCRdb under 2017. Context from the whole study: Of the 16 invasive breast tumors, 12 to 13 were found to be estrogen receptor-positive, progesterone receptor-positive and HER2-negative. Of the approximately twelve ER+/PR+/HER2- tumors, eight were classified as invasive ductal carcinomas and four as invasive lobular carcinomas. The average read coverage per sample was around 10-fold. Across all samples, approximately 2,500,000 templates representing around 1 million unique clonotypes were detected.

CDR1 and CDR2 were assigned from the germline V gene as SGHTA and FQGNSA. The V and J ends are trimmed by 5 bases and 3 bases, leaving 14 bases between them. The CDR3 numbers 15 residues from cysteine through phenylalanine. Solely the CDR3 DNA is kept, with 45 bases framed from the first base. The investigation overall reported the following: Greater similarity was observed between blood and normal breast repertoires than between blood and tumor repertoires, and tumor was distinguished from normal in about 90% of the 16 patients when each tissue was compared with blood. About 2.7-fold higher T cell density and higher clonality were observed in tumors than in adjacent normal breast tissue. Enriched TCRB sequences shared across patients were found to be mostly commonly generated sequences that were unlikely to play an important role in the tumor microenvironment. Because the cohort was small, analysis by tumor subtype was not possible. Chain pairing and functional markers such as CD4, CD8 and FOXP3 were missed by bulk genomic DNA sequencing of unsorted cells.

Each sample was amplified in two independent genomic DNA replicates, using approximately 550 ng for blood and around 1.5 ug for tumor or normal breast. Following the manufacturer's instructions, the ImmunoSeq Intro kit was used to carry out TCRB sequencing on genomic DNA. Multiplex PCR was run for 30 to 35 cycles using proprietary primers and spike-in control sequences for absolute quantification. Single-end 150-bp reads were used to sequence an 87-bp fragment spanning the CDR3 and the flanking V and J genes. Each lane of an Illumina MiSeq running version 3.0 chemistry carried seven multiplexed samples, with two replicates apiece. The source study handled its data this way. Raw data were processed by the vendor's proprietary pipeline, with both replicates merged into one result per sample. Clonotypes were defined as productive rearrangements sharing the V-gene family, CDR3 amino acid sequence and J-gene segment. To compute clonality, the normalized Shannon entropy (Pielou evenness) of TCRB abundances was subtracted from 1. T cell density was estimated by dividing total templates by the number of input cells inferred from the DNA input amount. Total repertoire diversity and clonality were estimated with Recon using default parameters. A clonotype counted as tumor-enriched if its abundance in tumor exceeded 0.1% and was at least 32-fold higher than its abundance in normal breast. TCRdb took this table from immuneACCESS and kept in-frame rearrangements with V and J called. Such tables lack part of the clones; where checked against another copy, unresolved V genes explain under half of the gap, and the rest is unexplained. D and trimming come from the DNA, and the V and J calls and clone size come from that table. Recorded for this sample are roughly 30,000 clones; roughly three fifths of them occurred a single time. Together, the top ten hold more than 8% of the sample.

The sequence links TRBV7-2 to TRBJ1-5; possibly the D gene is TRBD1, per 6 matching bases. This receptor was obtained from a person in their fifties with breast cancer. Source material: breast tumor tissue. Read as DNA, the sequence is TGTGCCAGCAGCCCCCAGGGGCAACTCAATCAGCCCCAGCATTTT. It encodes CASSPQGQLNQPQHF.